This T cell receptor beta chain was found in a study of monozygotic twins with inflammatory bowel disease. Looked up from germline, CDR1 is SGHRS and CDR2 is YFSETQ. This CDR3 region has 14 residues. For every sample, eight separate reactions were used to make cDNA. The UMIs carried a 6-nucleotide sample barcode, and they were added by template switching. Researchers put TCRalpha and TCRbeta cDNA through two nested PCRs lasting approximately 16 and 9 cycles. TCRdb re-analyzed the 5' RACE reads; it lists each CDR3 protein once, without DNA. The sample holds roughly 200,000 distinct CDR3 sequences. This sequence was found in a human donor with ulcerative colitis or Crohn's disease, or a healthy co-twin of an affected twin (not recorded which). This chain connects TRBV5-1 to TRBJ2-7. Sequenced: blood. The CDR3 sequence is CASSLAQGTYEQYF.